This record covers a single T cell receptor (beta chain). Its antigen remains unidentified. These data originate in a study of Ad26.COV2.S vaccination and SARS-CoV-2 variants. Study results and limitations: Higher spike-specific TCR breadth was found in vaccine recipients than in placebo recipients. Researchers reported similar non-spike TCR breadth in vaccine and placebo recipients. A substantial breadth of spike-specific CD8+ and CD4+ T cell responses after vaccination has been reported. The TCR breadth and depth analyses may have produced an underestimate of total T cell responses.

The CDR3 contains 15 residues. Germline-derived CDR1 and CDR2 are SGHNT and YYREEE (reference sequence). The V segment lost 4 bases and the J segment 4 bases; nucleotides outside the gene matches: 5. TCRdb keeps only in-frame clones here, not all; method: immunoSEQ multiplex PCR. This table has about 350,000 clones, around 92% appearing once. This material consisted of peripheral blood, taken after recovery from COVID-19. The source is a human donor who had recovered from COVID-19. J is TRBJ2-3 and V is TRBV5-4, with TRBD2 matching 11 bases. CDR3 sequence reads: CASSMGLADADTQYF. The CDR3 DNA sequence: TGTGCCAGCAGCATGGGACTAGCGGACGCAGATACGCAGTATTTT.